These 4 T cell receptor beta chains came from one sample sequenced in a study of blood T cell repertoires in COVID-19. Generated by immunoSEQ multiplex PCR, the TCRdb table keeps only in-frame clones and is missing some. The profile shows about 400,000 clones, approximately 86% of them singletons. Sequencing was performed on PBMCs or T cells enriched from blood (not recorded which). The receptors come from a woman aged 40 to 50 with acute COVID-19.

The rearrangement links TRBV14 to TRBJ1-2; D is uncertain. The CDR3 is 14 residues long. The germline V gene encodes CDR1 SGHDN and CDR2 FVKESK. The V end was cut by 4 bases, the J end by 8 bases, with 17 bases between. DNA of the CDR3: TGTGCCAGCAGCCCATCGACTGTCCCTCTCGGCTACACCTTC. It is translated as CASSPSTVPLGYTF.

The chain combines TRBV2 with TRBJ2-7; TRBD1 aligns across 8 bases. The CDR3 covers 15 residues. Unmatched junction bases numbered 9, after V lost 6 bases and J lost 2 bases. CDR1 is SNHLY and CDR2 is FYNNEI in the germline V gene. CDR3 loop: CASRTPGGGTYEQYF. In DNA, the CDR3 is TGTGCCAGCAGGACCCCAGGGGGCGGCACCTACGAGCAGTACTTC.

The chain carries TRBV12-3 or TRBV12-4 and TRBJ1-3; D is ambiguous. Trimming removed 8 bases at V and 7 bases at J, with 6 bases between. The CDR3 is 10 residues long. The CDR3 is CASGLNTIYF. CDR3 sequence (DNA): TGTGCCAGCGGGCTGAACACCATATATTTT.

The genes are TRBV3-1 (or the pseudogene TRBV3-2) and TRBJ1-4, with 9 bases lining up with TRBD1. CDR1 LGHDT and CDR2 YNNKEL come from the germline V gene (reference sequence). J gave up 8 bases and V 1 base, and 5 bases lay outside the gene matches. The CDR3 loop spans 15 amino acids. The CDR3 spells CASSQGDRGNEKLFF. In DNA form, the CDR3 reads TGTGCCAGCAGCCAAGGAGACAGGGGGAACGAAAAACTGTTTTTT.